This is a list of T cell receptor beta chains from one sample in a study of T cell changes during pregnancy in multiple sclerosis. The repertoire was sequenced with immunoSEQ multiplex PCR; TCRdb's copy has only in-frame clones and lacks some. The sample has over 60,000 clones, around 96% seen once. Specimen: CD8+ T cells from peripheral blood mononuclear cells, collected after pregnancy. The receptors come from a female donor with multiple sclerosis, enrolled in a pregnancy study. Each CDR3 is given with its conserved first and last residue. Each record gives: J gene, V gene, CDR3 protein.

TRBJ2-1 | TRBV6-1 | CASSGWSGENEQFF
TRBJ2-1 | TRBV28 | CASSLGTSGWVSSYNEQFF
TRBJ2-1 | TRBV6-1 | CASSVLAGYNEQFF
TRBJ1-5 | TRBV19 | CASSPSDRGLQPQHF
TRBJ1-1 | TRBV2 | CASITDSQNTEAFF
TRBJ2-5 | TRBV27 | CASSLTGLGGVSQETQYF
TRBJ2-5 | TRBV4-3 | CASSQDGADQETQYF
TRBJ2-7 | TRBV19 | CASSIVGVANEQYF
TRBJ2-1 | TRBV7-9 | CASSFQTGGSYNEQFF
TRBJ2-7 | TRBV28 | CASGSRENSYEQYF
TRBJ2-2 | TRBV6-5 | CASSGQGGGTGELFF
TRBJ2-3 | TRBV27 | CASSARTADTQYF
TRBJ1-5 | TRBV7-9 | CASSLAAGDGQPQHF
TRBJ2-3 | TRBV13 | CASSLSEREASRDTQYF
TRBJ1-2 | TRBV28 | CASSRVGQGGAGWAYGYTF
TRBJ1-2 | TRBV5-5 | CASSFLLGQGLINYGYTF
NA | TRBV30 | CAWDTAGDEQYF
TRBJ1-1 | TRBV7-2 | CASSLAGSGKNTEAFF
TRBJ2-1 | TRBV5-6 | CASSLADNEQFF
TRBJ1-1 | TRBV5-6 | CASSLAGRGSDTEAFF
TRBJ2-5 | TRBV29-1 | CSAEQGIGETQYF
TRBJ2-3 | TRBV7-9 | CASSLGTRPGTDTQYF
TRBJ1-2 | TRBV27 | CASSSPTGTGNYGYTF
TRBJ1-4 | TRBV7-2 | CASSLSTGLREKLFF
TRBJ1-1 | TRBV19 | CVAGGLGTEAFF
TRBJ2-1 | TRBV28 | CATKQTGGYNEQFF
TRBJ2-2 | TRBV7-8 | CASSLLPNTGELFF
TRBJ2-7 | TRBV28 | CASSLGRSVDEQYF
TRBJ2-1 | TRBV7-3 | CASSLLAGGSYNEQFF
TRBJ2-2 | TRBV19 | CASSPGYPGELFF
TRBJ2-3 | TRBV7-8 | CASSLAGGAGDTQYF
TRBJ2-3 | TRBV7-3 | CASSLTSGRTDTQYF
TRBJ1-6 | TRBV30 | CAWNPGLNSPLHF
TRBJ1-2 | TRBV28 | CASSPFGQGANYGYTF
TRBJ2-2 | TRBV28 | CASSPQAGNPNTGELFF
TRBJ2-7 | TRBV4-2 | CASSAPGLALGEQYF
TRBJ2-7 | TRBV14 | CASSQQGPNEQYF